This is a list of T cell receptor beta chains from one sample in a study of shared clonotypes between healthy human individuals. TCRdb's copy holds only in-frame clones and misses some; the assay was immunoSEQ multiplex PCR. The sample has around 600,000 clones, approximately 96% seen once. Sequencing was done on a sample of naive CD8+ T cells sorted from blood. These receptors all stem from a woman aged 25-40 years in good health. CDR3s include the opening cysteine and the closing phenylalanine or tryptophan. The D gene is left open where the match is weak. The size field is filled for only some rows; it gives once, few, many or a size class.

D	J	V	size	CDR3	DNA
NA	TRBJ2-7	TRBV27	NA	CASRRKPGQSYEQYF	TGTGCCAGCAGACGAAAACCGGGACAAAGCTACGAGCAGTACTTC
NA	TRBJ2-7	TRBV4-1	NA	CASSQVAGDAYEQYF	TGCGCCAGCAGCCAAGTCGCAGGGGACGCCTACGAGCAGTACTTC
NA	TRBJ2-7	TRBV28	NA	CASSYQAFLYEQYF	TGTGCCAGCTCCTATCAGGCGTTTCTCTACGAGCAGTACTTC
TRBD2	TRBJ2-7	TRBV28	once	CASSFLAGGPSYEQYF	TGTGCCAGCAGTTTCCTGGCGGGAGGACCCTCCTACGAGCAGTACTTC
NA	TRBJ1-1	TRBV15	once	CATSREGGSTEAFF	TGTGCCACCAGCAGAGAAGGTGGGAGCACTGAAGCTTTCTTT
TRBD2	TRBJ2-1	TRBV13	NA	CASSTGLAESHEQFF	TGTGCCAGCAGCACGGGACTAGCGGAGTCCCATGAGCAGTTCTTC
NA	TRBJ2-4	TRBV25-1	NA	CASSELGENIQYF	TGTGCCAGCAGTGAATTAGGGGAAAACATTCAGTACTTC
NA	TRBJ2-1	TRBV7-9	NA	CASSPMATRQINEQFF	TGTGCCAGCAGCCCTATGGCGACTAGACAGATCAATGAGCAGTTCTTC
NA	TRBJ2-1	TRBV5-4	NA	CASRQGDNEQFF	TGTGCCAGCAGACAGGGAGACAATGAGCAGTTCTTC
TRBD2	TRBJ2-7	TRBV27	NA	CASTLLAGNYEQYF	TGTGCCAGCACCCTCCTAGCGGGAAATTACGAGCAGTACTTC
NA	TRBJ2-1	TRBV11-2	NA	CASSSLPGSPSYNEQFF	TGTGCCAGCAGCTCGCTCCCAGGGAGCCCCTCCTACAATGAGCAGTTCTTC
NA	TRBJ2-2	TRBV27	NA	CASSLTGHWTGELFF	TGTGCCAGCAGTTTAACGGGACATTGGACCGGGGAGCTGTTTTTT
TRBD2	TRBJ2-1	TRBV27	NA	CASSSGLAFRYNEQFF	TGTGCCAGCAGTTCCGGACTAGCCTTTAGGTACAATGAGCAGTTCTTC
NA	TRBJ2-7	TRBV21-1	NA	CASSKSNGDYEQYF	TGTGCCAGCAGCAAAAGTAATGGGGACTACGAGCAGTACTTC
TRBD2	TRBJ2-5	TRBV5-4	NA	CASSPGGVAGEQYF	TGTGCCAGCAGCCCCGGCGGGGTAGCGGGAGAACAGTACTTC
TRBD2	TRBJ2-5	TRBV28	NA	CASSFVLAGNQETQYF	TGTGCCAGCAGTTTTGTACTAGCGGGTAACCAAGAGACCCAGTACTTC
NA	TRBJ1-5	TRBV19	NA	CASSIRDTNQPQHF	TGTGCCAGTAGTATAAGGGACACAAATCAGCCCCAGCATTTT
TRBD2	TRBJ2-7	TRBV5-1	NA	CASSPGTSAQDEQYF	TGCGCCAGCAGCCCCGGGACTAGTGCCCAGGACGAGCAGTACTTC
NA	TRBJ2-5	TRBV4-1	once	CASSQAALTETQYF	TGCGCCAGCAGCCAAGCGGCCTTGACAGAGACCCAGTACTTC
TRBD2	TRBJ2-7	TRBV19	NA	CASSFIAGGAYEQYF	TGTGCCAGTAGCTTTATAGCGGGAGGCGCCTACGAGCAGTACTTC
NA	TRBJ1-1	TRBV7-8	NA	CASSIYREPTWAFF	TGTGCCAGCAGCATATACCGGGAGCCGACTTGGGCTTTCTTT
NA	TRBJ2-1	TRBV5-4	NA	CASSYAGGQQFF	TGTGCCAGCAGCTACGCGGGCGGGCAGCAGTTCTTC